Below, one T cell receptor beta chain is given with its context. Its antigen remains unidentified. The sample holds no much larger clone one base away, and base qualities are not on file. In total, 666 healthy bone marrow donors made up the cohort. All cohort members were sampled while nominally healthy, although unrecorded immune exposures were likely present. The donor was CMV seropositive and belonged to the group of about 290 seropositive cohort members. A peripheral blood sample was provided by each donor, and peripheral blood mononuclear cells were used for TCR beta sequencing. The Qiagen DNeasy Blood Extraction Kit was used to extract genomic DNA from the blood cell samples. Measured from the cysteine to the phenylalanine, the CDR3 is 14 residues long. Kept here is only the CDR3 DNA, which spans 42 bases and is read in frame from base 1. The germline V gene yields MNHEY for CDR1 and SVGAGI for CDR2. Between the V and J ends, shortened by 6 bases and 2 bases respectively, the junction contains 13 bases.

The data originate from a study of cytomegalovirus exposure and HLA in healthy donors (dated by TCRdb to 2016 to 2017). For the study in its entirety: An earlier analysis of about 560 of the donors reported around 280 Gb of sequence data and approximately 120 million unique TCR beta sequences obtained from approximately 180 million T cells. Donor age, sex, ethnicity and CMV serostatus were collected together with the repertoire data. Among the approximately 420 genotyped donors, around 81% belonged to the genetic ancestry cluster associated with self-reported Caucasian donors. The aim of the study was to test whether cataloging public T cell receptors could identify signatures of past pathogen exposure. All discovery cohort repertoires had been generated using a single sequencing platform. The T cell repertoires of several hundred subjects were profiled by immunosequencing and related to cytomegalovirus serostatus. Besides the first cohort of hundreds of subjects, a separate validation cohort made up of over a hundred different subjects was used. A later genetic analysis took genome-wide SNP genotypes for about 65% of the 666 donors and used that subset as a discovery cohort. In a later analysis, previously published TCR beta repertoires from hundreds of donors were re-analyzed and high-resolution HLA genotyping was added so that TCR occurrence patterns could be studied. The study combined high-throughput TCR immunosequencing, statistical association of individual TCRs with disease status, and machine learning to predict cytomegalovirus infection status. HLA typing included class I and class II loci at four-digit resolution. The later analysis used no new phenotypic data to find candidate immune exposures, relying instead on TCR beta sequences and their occurrence across donors. The number of typed donors differed by locus: about 620-640 for A, B, C, DRB1 and DQB1; approximately 530 for DQA1; roughly 600 for DPA1; and some 470 for DPB1. Among roughly 400 genotyped donors of the cohort, an average of approximately 240,000 unique TCR beta nucleotide sequences were sequenced per donor, about a sixth of them non-productive. Because of strong linkage in the cohort, roughly five DR-DQ haplotypes were treated as single units for association and clustering. In an earlier analysis of more than 550 of the donors, high-throughput TCR beta sequencing was used to judge whether each TCR beta V gene segment behaved as functional or pseudogenic. An early release that covered more than 550 HLA-typed donors contained approximately 300 gigabases of sequencing data and 85 million to 100 million unique TCR sequences. Broader findings and caveats from the paper: In a later analysis, 16,951 TCR beta sequences were associated with specific HLA alleles at a false discovery rate of 0.05. It was suggested by the authors that the approach could potentially be generalized to other disease states and immunological phenotypes. In the study, approximately 150 TCR beta chains were listed as associated with cytomegalovirus. In both the original and validation cohorts, the classifier was reported to diagnose cytomegalovirus status with high specificity and sensitivity. According to a later analysis, most CMV-associated TCR beta chains appeared to be HLA-restricted, and the HLA associations seemed to be driven largely by CMV exposure. Compared with the 666-donor mean, donors in an Asian-associated ancestry cluster had fewer N-insertions in productive TCRs, according to a later genetic analysis. Assigning TCR associations to individual alleles was difficult when HLA alleles, especially DR and DQ, strongly co-occurred. A few of the identified cytomegalovirus-associated TCR beta chains were confirmed in vitro to be specific for cytomegalovirus antigens. In a later genetic analysis, a missense DCLRE1C variant was associated with V-gene and J-gene trimming of TCR beta chains, and the association was replicated in an independent cohort. Because HLA typing was missing for some donors at each locus, association tests included only the typed subset. A group of highly shared sequence variants was considered likely to be a technical artifact of the sequencing pipeline. The presence/absence analyses assumed that sequencing depth was roughly uniform across donors, and that assumption may not be true. A later analysis reported that several top co-occurrence clusters appeared linked to parvovirus B19, influenza, CMV and Epstein-Barr virus. A further reported finding was that TCR beta sequences accurately predicted the HLA-A and HLA-B alleles for most subjects in the first cohort. A later analysis found that HLA-associated TCR beta chains were more clonally expanded and had lower generation probabilities than equally common non-associated chains. Some 15 rarely observed V segments, including chromosome 9 orphons, were excluded from the earlier analysis of several hundred of the donors because counts were too low. The cohort was sequenced for TCR beta chains only, and without alpha or paired-chain data the features that could be detected were limited. Because the 87-base-pair reads could not distinguish some IMGT-functional V segments, including TRBV6-2 and TRBV6-3, those segments were excluded. Correlated functional status among segregating V segments might reflect linkage disequilibrium, but an unknown experimental factor could not be ruled out. In a later analysis, the rate of TCR association differed among HLA loci, with DRB1 alleles having the most associated TCRs and HLA-C alleles having the fewest. The only immune exposure information available for the cohort was CMV serostatus. While some public TCRs were present in many individuals, most TCR sequences turned up only very rarely across donors. In an earlier analysis of more than 500 of the donors, most TCR beta V segments appeared in productive rearrangements about 87% or about 30% of the time, broadly matching IMGT annotations.

Library preparation used the immunoSEQ multiplex PCR assay. For the multiplex PCR, a mixture combining 60 forward primers for TCR Vbeta segments and 13 reverse primers for TCR Jbeta segments was used. A multiplex PCR assay on genomic DNA amplified the CDR3 region of rearranged TCR beta genes. The amplified TCR beta libraries were sequenced on the Illumina HiSeq System as 87-base-pair reads. From the authors' description of their analysis: A later analysis tallied around 87 million unique TCR beta chains across the 650 to 750 repertoires, and approximately 11 million of those chains were shared by two or more donors. Raw reads were error-corrected and collapsed into unique sequences with a nearest-neighbor algorithm that merged closely related sequences to remove PCR and sequencing errors. V, D and J gene segments were assigned by aligning CDR3 sequences to IMGT reference sequences. For a sequence to be retained, a match of at least six nucleotides was required to both a V gene segment and a J gene segment. Rearrangements were classified as productive when the CDR3 lacked stop codons and remained in frame with V and J, and all other rearrangements were classified as non-productive. Following IMGT convention, CDR3 was defined as the stretch from the second conserved V-encoded cysteine up to the conserved J-encoded phenylalanine. Sequences without an unambiguous match to a single V gene segment were excluded from the earlier analysis of almost 600 of the donors. An earlier analysis of 587 of the donors classified V segments as functional when productive rearrangements were above 56.7% and as segregating when the standard deviation between donors was above 5%. A statistical classification framework was built to diagnose cytomegalovirus status from the catalog of TCR beta chain sequences. V and J gene assignment, in a later analysis, came from comparing TCR nucleotide sequences with IMGT/GENE-DB human TR gene sequences. Using the TCRdist pipeline, a later analysis assigned CDR3 sequences along with most-parsimonious VDJ recombination scenarios. In a later analysis, each TCR beta chain was defined by its CDR3 amino acid sequence together with its V-gene family, and reads without a unique V-gene family were excluded. A later analysis removed 500 to 650 highly shared, low-generation-probability nucleotide sequences to deal with suspected cross-contamination and a sequencing artifact. In a later analysis, a clonal expansion index for each public chain was calculated from normalized within-repertoire ranks of inferred template counts. A later analysis computed generation probabilities with a VDJ recombination model fitted to out-of-frame rearrangements, and checked the results against IGoR. A later analysis scored TCR-TCR, TCR-HLA and TCR-CMV co-occurrence with hypergeometric tests, applying a repertoire-size bias correction to TCR pairs. To estimate false discovery rates, a later analysis permuted the HLA or CMV assignments 20 times. In a later analysis, co-occurring TCRs were grouped with DBSCAN, and TCRdist sequence similarity was added when clustering was performed within HLA-allele-positive subsets. Repertoires with fewer than 30,000 or more than 120,000 public chains were left out of co-occurrence clustering, as were four to six repertoires with anomalous nucleotide sharing. TCRdb limited this immuneACCESS table to in-frame rearrangements with V and J called. A share of clones is missing; checked studies link under half to unresolved V genes, and the rest is unexplained. Clone size and V and J calls were adopted from that table, with D and trimming inferred from the DNA. The sample table shows some 170,000 clones, and 80% to 90% are seen once. The ten largest make up approximately 7% of the sample.

Sequencing was performed on PBMCs. Recombination linked TRBV6-5 to TRBJ2-5, and possibly TRBD1, on 7 matching bases. This receptor was identified in a young woman in good health and CMV-seropositive. The CDR3 amino acid sequence is: CASRQGGLQETQYF. The nucleotide sequence is given as TGTGCCAGCAGGCAGGGGGGATTACAAGAGACCCAGTACTTC.